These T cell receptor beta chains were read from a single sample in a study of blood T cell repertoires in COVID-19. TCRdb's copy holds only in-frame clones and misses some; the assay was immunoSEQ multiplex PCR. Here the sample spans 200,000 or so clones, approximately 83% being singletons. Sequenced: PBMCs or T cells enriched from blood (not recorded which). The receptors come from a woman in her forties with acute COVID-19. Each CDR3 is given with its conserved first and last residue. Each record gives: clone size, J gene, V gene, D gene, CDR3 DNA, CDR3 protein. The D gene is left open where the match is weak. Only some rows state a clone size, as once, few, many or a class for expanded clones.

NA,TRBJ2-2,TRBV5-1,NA,TGCGCCAGCAGCTTGATGGGGTTGCTTGCGGGACGTGGTACCGGGGAGCTGTTTTTT,CASSLMGLLAGRGTGELFF
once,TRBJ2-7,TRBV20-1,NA,TGCAGTGCTACCAGGGGTTACGAGCAGTACTTC,CSATRGYEQYF
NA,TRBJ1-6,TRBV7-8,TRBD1,TGTGCCAGCAGCTTAGTACAGGGGATCAATTCACCCCTCCACTTT,CASSLVQGINSPLHF
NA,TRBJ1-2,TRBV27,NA,TGTGCCAGCAGTTCCCCGACAGTAAGGAGTGGCTACACCTTC,CASSSPTVRSGYTF
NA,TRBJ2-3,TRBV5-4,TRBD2,TGTGCCAGCAGCTTGAAGGTGGCGGGAGGGGGCACAGATACGCAGTATTTT,CASSLKVAGGGTDTQYF
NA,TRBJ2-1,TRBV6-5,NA,TGTGCCAGCGGGCGGGGGCAGGTAACCTACAATGAGCAGTTCTTC,CASGRGQVTYNEQFF
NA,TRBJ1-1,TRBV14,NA,TGTGCCAGCAGCCAACTTGGCAGCTACCTAGTCGCTGAAGCTTTCTTT,CASSQLGSYLVAEAFF
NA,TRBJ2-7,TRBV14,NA,TGTGCCAGCAGCCGGTCAGGCGAGCAGTACTTC,CASSRSGEQYF
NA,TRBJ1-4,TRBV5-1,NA,TGCGCCAGCAGCTTGGCGGGGAATAATGAAAAACTGTTTTTT,CASSLAGNNEKLFF
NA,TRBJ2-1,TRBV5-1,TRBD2,TGCGCCAGCAGCTCAGGACCGGGACTAGCCCCCGAACAGTTCTTC,CASSSGPGLAPEQFF
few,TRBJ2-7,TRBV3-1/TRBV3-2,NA,TGTGCCAGCAGCCAAGATCTGGGGCCCTCCTACGAGCAGTACTTC,CASSQDLGPSYEQYF
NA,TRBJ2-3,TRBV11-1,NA,TGTGCCAGCAGCTTATGGCTTGGTTCCCCAGATACGCAGTATTTT,CASSLWLGSPDTQYF
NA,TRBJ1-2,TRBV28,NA,TGTGCCAGCAGCCCCCAGACTAACTATGGCTACACCTTC,CASSPQTNYGYTF
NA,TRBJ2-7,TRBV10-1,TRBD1,TGCGCCAGCAGCGGGACAGGGGGCTACGAGCAGTACTTC,CASSGTGGYEQYF
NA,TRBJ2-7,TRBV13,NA,TGTGCCAGCCGCACGGGAGTGGGAGAGCAGTACTTC,CASRTGVGEQYF